This T cell receptor beta chain was sequenced for a study of blood T cell repertoires in COVID-19. Across the study: COVID-19 samples from acute and convalescent phases originated in the United States, Italy and Spain.

Those who participated ranged in age from roughly 18 to 100 years and resided in roughly 26 US areas. The germline CDR1 and CDR2 sequences are SGHRS and YFSETQ. V was clipped by 2 bases and J by 1 base, with 13 bases between them. CDR3 size: 15 residues. This table comes from immunoSEQ multiplex PCR, and its TCRdb copy is limited to in-frame clones, with some not included. Altogether fewer than 250,000 clones are present, about 85% being singletons, with the ten largest covering 20% to 25%. The specimen sequenced was PBMCs or T cells enriched from blood (not recorded which). The origin of this receptor is a woman aged 40 to 55 in a cohort exposed to, infected with or recovered from COVID-19 (not recorded which). The rearrangement uses TRBV5-1 and TRBJ2-7; maybe TRBD1 (6 bases). Here the CDR3 DNA reads TGCGCCAGCAGCTTCGAGACAGGAGTTTCCTACGAGCAGTACTTC. It codes for CASSFETGVSYEQYF. Full variable domain (rest looked up from reference TRBV5-1 and TRBJ2-7): KAGVTQTPRYLIKTRGQQVTLSCSPISGHRSVSWYQQTPGQGLQFLFEYFSETQRNKGNFPGRFSGRQFSNSRSEMNVSTLELGDSALYLCASSFETGVSYEQYFGPGTRLTVT.